This TCR beta chain was sequenced for a study of T cell repertoires in cytomegalovirus infection. Across the study: Carrying CMV and the relevant HLA type showed in public TCR beta signatures.

TCRdb reprocessed the reads via MiXCR and lists one record per CDR3 protein. In the table there are about 830,000 distinct CDR3 sequences, 30% to 35% of which are singletons. V was cut by 5 bases and J by 3 bases, with 14 bases left in between. The CDR3 runs to 14 residues. With regard to this clonotype: Its antigen is currently unknown.

The sequence came from a human donor in good health (CMV status not recorded). Some clones in this sample may be carry-over from other donors' samples. The chain has TRBV12-3 or TRBV12-4 and TRBJ2-7; D might be TRBD1 or TRBD2, each matching 5 bases. Sequences were derived from cultured CD8+ T cells from PBMCs, sampled from culture after CMV antigen stimulation. CDR3 nucleotides: TGTGCCAGCAGTACCTCCGGGGCGGTCTACGAGCAGTACTTC. Amino acid sequence: CASSTSGAVYEQYF.